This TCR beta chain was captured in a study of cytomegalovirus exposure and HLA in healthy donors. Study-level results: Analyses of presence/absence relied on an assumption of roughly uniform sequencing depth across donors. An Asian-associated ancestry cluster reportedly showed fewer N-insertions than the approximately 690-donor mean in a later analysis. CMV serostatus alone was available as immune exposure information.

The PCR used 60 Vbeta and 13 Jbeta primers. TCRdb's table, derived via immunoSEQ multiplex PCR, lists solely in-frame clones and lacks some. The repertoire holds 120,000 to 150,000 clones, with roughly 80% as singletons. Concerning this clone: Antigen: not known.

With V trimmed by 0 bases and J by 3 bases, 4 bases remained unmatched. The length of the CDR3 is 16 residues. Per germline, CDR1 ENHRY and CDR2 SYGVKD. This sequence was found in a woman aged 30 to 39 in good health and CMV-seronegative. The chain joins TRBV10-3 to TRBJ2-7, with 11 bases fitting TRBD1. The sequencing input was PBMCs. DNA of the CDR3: TGTGCCATCAGTGAGTCCCCCGGGACAGGGGGCTACGAGCAGTACTTC. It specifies CAISESPGTGGYEQYF.